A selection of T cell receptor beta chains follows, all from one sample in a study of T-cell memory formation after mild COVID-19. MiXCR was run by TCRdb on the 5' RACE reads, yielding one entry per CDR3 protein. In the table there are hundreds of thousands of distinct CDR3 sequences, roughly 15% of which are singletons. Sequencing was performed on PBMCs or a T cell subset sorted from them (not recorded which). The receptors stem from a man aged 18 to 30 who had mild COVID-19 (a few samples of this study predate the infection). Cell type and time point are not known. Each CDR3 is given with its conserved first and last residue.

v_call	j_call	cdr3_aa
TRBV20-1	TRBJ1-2	CSARHEGSYGYTF
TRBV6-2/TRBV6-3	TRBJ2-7	CASSKDKIYEQYF
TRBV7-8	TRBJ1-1	CASSLARRDTEAFF
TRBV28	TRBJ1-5	CASSSSDGSNQPQHF
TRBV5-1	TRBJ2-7	CASSSNFYEQYF
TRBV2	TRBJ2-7	CASRYLAGAGEQYF
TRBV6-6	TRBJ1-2	CASSGGPYGYTF
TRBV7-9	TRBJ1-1	CASSPWGGRSVNTEAFF
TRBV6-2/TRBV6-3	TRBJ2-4	CASSDPGVQNIQYF
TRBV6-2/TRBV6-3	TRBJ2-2	CASSYRGQNTGELFF
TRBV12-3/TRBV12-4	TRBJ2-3	CASSLRLSQGTDTQYF
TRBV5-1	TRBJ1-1	CASSFAGGERTEAFF
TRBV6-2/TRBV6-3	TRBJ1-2	CASSYGQGPNYGYTF
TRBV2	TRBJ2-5	CASIQRVAQYF
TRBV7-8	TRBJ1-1	CASSSRDRGFLHTEAFF
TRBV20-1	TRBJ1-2	CSASGLRGYGYTF
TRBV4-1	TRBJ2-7	CASSQSPLGSAEQYF
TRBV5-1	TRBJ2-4	CASSSDPNAKNIQYF
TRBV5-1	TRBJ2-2	CASTLATGRELFF
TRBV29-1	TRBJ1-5	CSVVGAGANQPQHF
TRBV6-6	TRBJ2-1	CASSYGVLSFSYNEQFF
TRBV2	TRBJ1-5	CASSVIEGLSPQHF
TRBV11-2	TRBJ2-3	CASSISLSDTQYF
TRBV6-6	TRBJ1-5	CASSYMASVNQPQHF
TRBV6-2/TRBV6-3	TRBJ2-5	CASSWDRGRGETQYF
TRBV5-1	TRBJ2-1	CASSFWQGDEGEQFF
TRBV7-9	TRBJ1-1	CASSQPLQGAFF
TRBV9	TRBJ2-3	CASSVGVDTQYF
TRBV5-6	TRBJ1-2	CASSLESGGYTF
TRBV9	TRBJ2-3	CASRVGPGRGGTDTQYF
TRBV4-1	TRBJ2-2	CASSQVGRGGTGELFF
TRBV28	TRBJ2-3	CASSLYRGSSDTQYF
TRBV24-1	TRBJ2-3	CATSDFRTGGTDTQYF
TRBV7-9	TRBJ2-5	CASSLKSILQETQYF
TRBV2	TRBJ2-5	CASRVGTGLHVRETQYF
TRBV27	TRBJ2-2	CASRTDTGELFF
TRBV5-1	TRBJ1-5	CASSLMADQPQHF
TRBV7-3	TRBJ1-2	CASSATGQGDGYTF
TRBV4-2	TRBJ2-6	CASSQARPGRASGANVLTF
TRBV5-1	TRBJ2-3	CASQGGLISTDTQYF
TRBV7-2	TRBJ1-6	CASSLLQVLHF
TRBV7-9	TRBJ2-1	CASSPDRVRDNEQFF
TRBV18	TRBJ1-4	CASSRGQGSATNEKLFF